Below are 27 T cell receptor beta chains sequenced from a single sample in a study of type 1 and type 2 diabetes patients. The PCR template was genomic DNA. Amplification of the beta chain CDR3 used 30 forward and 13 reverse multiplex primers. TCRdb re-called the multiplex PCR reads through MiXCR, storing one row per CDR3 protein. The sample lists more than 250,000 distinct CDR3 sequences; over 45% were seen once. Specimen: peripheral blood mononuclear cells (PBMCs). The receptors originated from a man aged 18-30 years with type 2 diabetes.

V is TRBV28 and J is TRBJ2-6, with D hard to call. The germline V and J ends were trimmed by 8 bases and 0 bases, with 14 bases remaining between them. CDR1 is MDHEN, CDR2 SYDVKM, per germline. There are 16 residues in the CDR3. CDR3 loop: CASGKISDSGANVLTF. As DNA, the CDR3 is TGTGCCAGCGGAAAAATAAGTGACTCTGGGGCCAACGTCCTGACTTTC.

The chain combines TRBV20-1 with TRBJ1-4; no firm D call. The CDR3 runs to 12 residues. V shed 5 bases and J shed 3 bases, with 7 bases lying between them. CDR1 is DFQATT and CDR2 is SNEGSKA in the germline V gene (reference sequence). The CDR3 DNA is TGCAGTGCTGGCAGAGCTAATGAAAAACTGTTTTTT. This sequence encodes CSAGRANEKLFF.

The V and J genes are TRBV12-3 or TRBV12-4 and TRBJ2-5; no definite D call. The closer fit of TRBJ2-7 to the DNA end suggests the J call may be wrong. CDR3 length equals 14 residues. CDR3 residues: CASSLSRDANEQYF. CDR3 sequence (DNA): TGTGCCAGCAGTTTATCCAGAGACGCCAACGAGCAGTACTTC.

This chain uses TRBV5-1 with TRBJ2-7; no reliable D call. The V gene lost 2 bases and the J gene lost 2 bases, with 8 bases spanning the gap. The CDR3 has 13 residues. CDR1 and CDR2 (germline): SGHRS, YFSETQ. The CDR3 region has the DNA TGCGCCAGCAGCTTAGGACCGACCTACGAGCAGTACTTC. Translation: CASSLGPTYEQYF.

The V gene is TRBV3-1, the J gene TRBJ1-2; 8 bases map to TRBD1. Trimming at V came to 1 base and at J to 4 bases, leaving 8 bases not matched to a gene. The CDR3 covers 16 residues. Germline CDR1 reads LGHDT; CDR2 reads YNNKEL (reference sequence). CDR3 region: CASSQADRVSSYGYTF. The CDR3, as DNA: TGTGCCAGCAGCCAAGCGGACAGGGTGAGTAGCTATGGCTACACCTTC.

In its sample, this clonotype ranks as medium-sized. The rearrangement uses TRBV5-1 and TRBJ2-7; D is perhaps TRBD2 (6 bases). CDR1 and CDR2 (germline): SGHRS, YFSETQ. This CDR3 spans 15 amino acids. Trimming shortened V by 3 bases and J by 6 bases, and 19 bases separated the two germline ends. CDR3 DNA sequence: TGCGCCAGCAGCTGGGGCAGTGGAGGGAACGCCGAGCAGTACTTC. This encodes CASSWGSGGNAEQYF.

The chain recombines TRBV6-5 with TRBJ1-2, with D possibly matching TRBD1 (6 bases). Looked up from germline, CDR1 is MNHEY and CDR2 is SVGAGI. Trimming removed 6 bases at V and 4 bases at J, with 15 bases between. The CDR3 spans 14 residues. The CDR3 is CASRSTGTSYGYTF. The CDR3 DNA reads TGTGCCAGCAGAAGTACAGGGACATCCTATGGCTACACCTTC.

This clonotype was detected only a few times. CDR3: CASGGAAYQETQYF. In DNA form, the CDR3 reads TGTGCCAGCGGCGGGGCGGCATACCAAGAGACCCAGTACTTC. V and J are TRBV6-1 and TRBJ2-5; TRBD2 might be the D (6 bases). The CDR3 is made up of 14 amino acids. The germline V and J ends were trimmed by 8 bases and 0 bases, with 13 bases remaining between them. Looked up from germline, CDR1 is MNHNS and CDR2 is SASEGT.

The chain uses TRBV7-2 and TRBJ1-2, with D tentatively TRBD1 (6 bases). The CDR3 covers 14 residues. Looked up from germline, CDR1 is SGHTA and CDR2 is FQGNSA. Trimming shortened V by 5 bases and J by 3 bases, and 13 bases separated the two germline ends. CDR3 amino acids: CASSNSRGHYGYTF. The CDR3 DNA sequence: TGTGCCAGCAGCAATAGCAGGGGACACTATGGCTACACCTTC.

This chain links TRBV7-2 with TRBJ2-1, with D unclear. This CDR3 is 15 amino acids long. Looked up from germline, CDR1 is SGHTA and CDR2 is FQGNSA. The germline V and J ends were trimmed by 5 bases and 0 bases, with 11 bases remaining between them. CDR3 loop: CASSIQPISYNEQFF. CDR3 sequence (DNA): TGTGCCAGCAGCATACAGCCCATCTCCTACAATGAGCAGTTCTTC.

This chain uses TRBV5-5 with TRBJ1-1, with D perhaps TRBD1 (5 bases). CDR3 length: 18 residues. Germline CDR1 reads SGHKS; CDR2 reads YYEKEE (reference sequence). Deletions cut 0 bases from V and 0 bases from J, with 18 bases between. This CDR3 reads CASSLGHMGVSLNTEAFF. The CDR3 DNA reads TGTGCCAGCAGCTTGGGTCATATGGGGGTATCTCTGAACACTGAAGCTTTCTTT.

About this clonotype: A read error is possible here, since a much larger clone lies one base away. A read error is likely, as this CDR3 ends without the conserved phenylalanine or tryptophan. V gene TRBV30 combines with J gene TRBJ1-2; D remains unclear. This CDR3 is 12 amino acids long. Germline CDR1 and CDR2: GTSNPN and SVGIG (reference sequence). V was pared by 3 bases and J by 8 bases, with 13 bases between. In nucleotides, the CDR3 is TGTGCCTGGAGGCTTCACGCCTACGGCTACACCATC. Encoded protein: CAWRLHAYGYTI.

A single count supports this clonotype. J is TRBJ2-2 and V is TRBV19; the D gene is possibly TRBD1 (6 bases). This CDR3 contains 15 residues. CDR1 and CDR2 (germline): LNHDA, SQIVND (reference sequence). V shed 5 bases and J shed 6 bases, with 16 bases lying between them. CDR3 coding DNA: TGTGCCAGTAGTCTCACCGGCAACAGGGCCGGGGAGCTGTTTTTT. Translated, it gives CASSLTGNRAGELFF.

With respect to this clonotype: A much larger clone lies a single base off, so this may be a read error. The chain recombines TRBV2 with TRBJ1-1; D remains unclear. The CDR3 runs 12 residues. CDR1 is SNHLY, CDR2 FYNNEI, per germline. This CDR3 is CAGSEVGSEAFF. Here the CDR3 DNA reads TGTGCCGGCAGTGAAGTTGGCTCTGAAGCTTTCTTT.

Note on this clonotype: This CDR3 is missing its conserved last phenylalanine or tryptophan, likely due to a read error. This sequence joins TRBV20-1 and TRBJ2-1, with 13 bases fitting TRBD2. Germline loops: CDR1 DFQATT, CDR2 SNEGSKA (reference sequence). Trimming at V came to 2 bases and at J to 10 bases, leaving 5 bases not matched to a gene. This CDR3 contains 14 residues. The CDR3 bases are TGCAGTGCTAGATGGACTAGCGGGAGAGGCGAGCAGTTCCTC. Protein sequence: CSARWTSGRGEQFL.

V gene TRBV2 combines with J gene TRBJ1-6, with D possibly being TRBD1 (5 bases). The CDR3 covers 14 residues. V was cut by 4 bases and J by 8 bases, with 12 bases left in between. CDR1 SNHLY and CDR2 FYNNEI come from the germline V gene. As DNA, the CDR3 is TGTGCCAGCAGTGCTGGGACGGACTATTCACCCCTCCACTTT. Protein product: CASSAGTDYSPLHF.

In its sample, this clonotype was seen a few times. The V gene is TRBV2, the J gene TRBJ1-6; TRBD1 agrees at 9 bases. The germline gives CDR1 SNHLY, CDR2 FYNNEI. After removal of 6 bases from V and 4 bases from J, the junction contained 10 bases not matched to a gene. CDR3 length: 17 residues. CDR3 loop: CASRILQGADYNSPLHF. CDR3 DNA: TGTGCCAGCAGAATTTTACAGGGGGCAGATTATAATTCACCCCTCCACTTT.

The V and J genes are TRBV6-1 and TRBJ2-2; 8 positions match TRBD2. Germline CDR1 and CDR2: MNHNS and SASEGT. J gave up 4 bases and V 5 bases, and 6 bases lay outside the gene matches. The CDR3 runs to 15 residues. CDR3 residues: CASSPPSGSTGELFF. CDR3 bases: TGTGCCAGCAGTCCGCCCAGCGGGAGCACCGGGGAGCTGTTTTTT.

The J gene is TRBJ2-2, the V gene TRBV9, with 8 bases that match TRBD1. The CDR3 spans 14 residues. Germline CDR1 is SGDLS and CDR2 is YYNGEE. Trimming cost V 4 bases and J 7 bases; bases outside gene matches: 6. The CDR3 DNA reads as TGTGCCAGCAGCCTCCGGACAGGGATCGGGGAGCTGTTTTTT. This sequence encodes CASSLRTGIGELFF.

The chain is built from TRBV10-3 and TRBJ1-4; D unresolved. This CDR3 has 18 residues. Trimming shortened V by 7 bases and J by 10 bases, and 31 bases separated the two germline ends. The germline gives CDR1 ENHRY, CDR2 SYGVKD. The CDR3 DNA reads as TGTGCCATCAAGGTTTTTGAGGGCAGGTCGTGGAGAGGTGGAAAACTGTTTTTT. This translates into CAIKVFEGRSWRGGKLFF.

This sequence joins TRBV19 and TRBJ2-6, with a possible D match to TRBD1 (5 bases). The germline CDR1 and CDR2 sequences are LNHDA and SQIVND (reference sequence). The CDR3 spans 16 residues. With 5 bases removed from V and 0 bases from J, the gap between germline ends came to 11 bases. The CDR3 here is CASSSRGYSGANVLTF. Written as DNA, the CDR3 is TGTGCCAGTAGTTCAAGGGGATACTCTGGGGCCAACGTCCTGACTTTC.

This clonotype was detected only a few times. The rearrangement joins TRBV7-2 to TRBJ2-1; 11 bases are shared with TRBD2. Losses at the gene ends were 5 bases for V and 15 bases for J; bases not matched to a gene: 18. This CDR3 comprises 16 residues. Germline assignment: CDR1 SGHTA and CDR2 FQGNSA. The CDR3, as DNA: TGTGCCAGCAGCCCTAACCTATTACTAGCGGGGGTTAGTCCGTTCTTC. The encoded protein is CASSPNLLLAGVSPFF. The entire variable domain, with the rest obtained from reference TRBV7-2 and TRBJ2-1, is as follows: GAGVSQSPSNKVTEKGKDVELRCDPISGHTALYWYRQSLGQGLEFLIYFQGNSAPDKSGLPSDRFSAERTGGSVSTLTIQRTQQEDSAVYLCASSPNLLLAGVSPFFGPGTRLTVL.

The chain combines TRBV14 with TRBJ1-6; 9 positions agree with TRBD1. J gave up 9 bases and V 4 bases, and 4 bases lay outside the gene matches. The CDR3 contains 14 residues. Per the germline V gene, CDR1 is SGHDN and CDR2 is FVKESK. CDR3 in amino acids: CASSRDRDGSPLHF. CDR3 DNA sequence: TGTGCCAGCAGCCGGGACAGGGACGGTTCACCCCTCCACTTT.

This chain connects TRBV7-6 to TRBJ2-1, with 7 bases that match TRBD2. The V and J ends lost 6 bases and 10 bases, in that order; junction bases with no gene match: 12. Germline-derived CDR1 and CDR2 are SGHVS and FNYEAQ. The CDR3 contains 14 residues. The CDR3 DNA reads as TGTGCCAGCAGGCCCTCGGGGGGACGAGGGGAGCAGTTCTTC. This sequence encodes CASRPSGGRGEQFF. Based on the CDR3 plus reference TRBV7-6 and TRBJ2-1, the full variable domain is GAGVSQSPRYKVTKRGQDVALRCDPISGHVSLYWYRQALGQGPEFLTYFNYEAQQDKSGLPNDRFSAERPEGSISTLTIQRTEQRDSAMYRCASRPSGGRGEQFFGPGTRLTVL.

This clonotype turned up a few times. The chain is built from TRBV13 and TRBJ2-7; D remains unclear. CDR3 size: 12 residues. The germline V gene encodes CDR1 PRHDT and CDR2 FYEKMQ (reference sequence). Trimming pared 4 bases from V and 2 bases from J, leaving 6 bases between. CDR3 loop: CASSSNTYEQYF. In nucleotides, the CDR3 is TGTGCCAGCAGCTCAAATACCTACGAGCAGTACTTC.

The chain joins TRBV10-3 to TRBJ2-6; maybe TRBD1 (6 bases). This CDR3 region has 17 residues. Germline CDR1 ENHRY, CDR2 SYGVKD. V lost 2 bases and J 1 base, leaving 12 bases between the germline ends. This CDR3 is CAISEQGFQSGANVLTF. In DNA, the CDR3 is TGTGCCATCAGTGAGCAGGGGTTCCAATCTGGGGCCAACGTCCTGACTTTC.

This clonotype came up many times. The CDR3 sequence: CASSPTGGQADTQYF. DNA for the CDR3: TGCGCCAGCAGCCCAACGGGGGGGCAAGCAGATACGCAGTATTTT. The chain has TRBV10-2 and TRBJ2-3, with 8 bases aligning to TRBD2. Germline CDR1 WSHSY, CDR2 SAAADI. The CDR3 contains 15 residues. Losses at the gene ends were 6 bases for V and 4 bases for J; bases not matched to a gene: 9.